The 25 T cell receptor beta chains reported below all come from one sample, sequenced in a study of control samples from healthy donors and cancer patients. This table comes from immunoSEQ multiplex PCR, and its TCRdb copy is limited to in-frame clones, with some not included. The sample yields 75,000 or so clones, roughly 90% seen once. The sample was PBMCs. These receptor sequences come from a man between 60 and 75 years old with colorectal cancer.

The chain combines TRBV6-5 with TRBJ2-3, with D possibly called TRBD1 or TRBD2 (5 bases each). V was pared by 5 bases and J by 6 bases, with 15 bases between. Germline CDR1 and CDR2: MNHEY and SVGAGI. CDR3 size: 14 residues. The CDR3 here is CASSTPGAGDTQYF. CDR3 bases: TGTGCCAGCAGTACCCCCGGGGCCGGGGATACGCAGTATTTT.

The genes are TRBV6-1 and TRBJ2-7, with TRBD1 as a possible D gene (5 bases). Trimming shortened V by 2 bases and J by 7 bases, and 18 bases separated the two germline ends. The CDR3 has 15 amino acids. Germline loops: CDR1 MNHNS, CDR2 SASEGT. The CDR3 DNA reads TGTGCCAGCAGTGAAAAGGGGAACGTTCGACGGGAGCAGTACTTC. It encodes CASSEKGNVRREQYF.

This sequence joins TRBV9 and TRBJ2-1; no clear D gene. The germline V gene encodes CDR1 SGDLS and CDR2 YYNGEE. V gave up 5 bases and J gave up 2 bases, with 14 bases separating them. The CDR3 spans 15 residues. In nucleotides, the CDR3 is TGTGCCAGCAGTCCTGGACGAGGCCCCTACAATGAGCAGTTCTTC. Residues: CASSPGRGPYNEQFF. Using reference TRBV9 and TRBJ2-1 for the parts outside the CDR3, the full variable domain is DSGVTQTPKHLITATGQRVTLRCSPRSGDLSVYWYQQSLDQGLQFLIQYYNGEERAKGNILERFSAQQFPDLHSELNLSSLELGDSALYFCASSPGRGPYNEQFFGPGTRLTVL.

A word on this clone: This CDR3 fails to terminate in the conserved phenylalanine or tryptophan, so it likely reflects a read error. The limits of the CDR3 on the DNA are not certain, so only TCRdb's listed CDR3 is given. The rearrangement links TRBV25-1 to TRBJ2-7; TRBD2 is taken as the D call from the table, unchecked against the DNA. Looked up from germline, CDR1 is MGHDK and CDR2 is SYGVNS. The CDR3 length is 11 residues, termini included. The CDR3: CASSAPGLQGL.

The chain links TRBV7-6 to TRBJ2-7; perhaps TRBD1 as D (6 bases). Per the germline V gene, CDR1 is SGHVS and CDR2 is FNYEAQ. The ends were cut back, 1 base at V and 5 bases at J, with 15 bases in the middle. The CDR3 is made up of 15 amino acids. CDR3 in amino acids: CASSLVSGASNEQYF. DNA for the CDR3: TGTGCCAGCAGCTTAGTATCAGGGGCGAGCAACGAGCAGTACTTC.

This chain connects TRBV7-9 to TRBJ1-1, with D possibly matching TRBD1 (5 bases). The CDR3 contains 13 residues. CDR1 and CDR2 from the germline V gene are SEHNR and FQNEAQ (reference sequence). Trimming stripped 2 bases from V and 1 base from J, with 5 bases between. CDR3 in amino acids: CASSLQGNTEAFF. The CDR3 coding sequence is TGTGCCAGCAGCTTACAGGGGAACACTGAAGCTTTCTTT.

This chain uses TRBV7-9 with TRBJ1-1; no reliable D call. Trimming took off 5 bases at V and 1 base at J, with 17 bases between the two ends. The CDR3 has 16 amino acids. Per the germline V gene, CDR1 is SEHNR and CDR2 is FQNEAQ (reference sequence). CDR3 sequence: CASSANAGRSNTEAFF. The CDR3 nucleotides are TGTGCCAGCAGCGCGAACGCCGGCAGATCGAACACTGAAGCTTTCTTT.

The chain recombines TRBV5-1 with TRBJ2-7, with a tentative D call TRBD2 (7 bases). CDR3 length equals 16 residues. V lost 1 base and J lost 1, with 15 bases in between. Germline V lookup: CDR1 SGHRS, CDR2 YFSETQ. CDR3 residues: CASSLWVGGLSYEQYF. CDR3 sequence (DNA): TGCGCCAGCAGCTTGTGGGTGGGGGGGCTATCCTACGAGCAGTACTTC.

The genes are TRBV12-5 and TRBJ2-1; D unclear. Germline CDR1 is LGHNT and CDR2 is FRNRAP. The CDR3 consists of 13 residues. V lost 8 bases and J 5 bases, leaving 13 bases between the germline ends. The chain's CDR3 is CASTLTTDNEQFF. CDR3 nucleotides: TGTGCTAGTACACTTACCACGGACAATGAGCAGTTCTTC.

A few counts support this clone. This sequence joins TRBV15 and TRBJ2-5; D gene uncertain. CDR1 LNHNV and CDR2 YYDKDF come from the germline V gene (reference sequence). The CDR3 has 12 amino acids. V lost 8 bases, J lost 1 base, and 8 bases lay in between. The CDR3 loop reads CATAQSQETQYF. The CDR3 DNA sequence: TGTGCCACCGCCCAGAGCCAAGAGACCCAGTACTTC.

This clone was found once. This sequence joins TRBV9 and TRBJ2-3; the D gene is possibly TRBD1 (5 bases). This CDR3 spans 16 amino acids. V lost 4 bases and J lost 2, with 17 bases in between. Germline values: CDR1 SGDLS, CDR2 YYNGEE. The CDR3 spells CASSISRGALTDTQYF. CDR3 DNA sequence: TGTGCCAGCAGCATCAGTAGGGGCGCCCTCACAGATACGCAGTATTTT.

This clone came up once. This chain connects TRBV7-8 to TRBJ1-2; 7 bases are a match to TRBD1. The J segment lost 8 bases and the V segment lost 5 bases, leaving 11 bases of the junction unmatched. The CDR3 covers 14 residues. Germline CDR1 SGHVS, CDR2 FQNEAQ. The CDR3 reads CASSPSGGSWGYTF. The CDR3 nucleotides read TGTGCCAGCAGCCCCTCAGGGGGTTCTTGGGGCTACACCTTC.

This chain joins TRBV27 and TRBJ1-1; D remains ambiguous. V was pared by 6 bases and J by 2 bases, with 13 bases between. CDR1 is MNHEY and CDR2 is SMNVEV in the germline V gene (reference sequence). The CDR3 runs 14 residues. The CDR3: CASSPPWRNTEAFF. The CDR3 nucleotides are TGTGCCAGCAGCCCCCCATGGCGAAACACTGAAGCTTTCTTT.

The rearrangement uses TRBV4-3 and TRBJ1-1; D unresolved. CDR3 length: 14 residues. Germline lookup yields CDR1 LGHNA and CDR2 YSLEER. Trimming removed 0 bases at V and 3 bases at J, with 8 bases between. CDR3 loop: CASSQDPFYTEAFF. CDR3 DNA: TGCGCCAGCAGCCAAGATCCTTTTTACACTGAAGCTTTCTTT.

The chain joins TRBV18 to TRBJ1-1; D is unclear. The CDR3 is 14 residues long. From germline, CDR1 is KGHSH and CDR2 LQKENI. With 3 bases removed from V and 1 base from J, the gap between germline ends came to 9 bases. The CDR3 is CASSPSAGNTEAFF. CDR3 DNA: TGTGCCAGCTCACCCTCCGCAGGGAACACTGAAGCTTTCTTT.

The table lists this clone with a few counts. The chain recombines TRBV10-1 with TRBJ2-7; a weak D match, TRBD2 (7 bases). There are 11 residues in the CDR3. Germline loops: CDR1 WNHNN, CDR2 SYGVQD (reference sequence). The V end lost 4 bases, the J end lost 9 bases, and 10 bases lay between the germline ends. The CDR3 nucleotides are TGCGCCAGCAGTGGCGGGGGCGCGCAGTACTTC. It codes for CASSGGGAQYF.

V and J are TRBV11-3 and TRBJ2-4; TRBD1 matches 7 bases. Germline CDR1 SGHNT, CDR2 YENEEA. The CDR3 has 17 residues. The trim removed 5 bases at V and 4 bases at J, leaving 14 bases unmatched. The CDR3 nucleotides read TGTGCCAGCAGCCCCTTTGGCTCGGGACAGCAGAAAAACATTCAGTACTTC. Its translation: CASSPFGSGQQKNIQYF.

The CDR3 region is CASSYVTGGYADTQYF. Written as DNA, the CDR3 is TGTGCCAGCAGTTATGTCACAGGGGGGTACGCAGATACGCAGTATTTT. The rearrangement links TRBV6-2 or TRBV6-3 to TRBJ2-3; 8 bases fit TRBD1. Losses at the gene ends were 3 bases for V and 4 bases for J; bases not matched to a gene: 9. This CDR3 has 16 residues. Germline CDR1 and CDR2: MNHEY and SVGEGT.

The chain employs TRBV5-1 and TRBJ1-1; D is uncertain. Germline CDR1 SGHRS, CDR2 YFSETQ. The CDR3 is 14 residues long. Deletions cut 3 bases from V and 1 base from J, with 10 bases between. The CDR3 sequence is CASSSWSQNTEAFF. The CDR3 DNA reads TGCGCCAGCAGCTCCTGGAGTCAGAACACTGAAGCTTTCTTT.

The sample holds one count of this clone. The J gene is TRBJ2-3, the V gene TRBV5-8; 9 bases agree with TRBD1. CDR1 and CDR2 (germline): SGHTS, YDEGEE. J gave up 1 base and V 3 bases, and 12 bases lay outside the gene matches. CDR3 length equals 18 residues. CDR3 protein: CASSSGTGFTRGTDTQYF. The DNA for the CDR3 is TGTGCCAGCAGCTCCGGGACAGGGTTTACACGAGGCACAGATACGCAGTATTTT. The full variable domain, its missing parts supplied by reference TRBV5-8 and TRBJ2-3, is EAGVTQSPTHLIKTRGQQATLRCSPISGHTSVYWYQQALGLGLQFLLWYDEGEERNRGNFPPRFSGRQFPNYSSELNVNALELEDSALYLCASSSGTGFTRGTDTQYFGPGTRLTVL.

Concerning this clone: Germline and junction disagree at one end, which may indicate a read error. The CDR3 loop is CASSHIHF. CDR3 DNA sequence: TGTGCCAGCAGCCATATTCACTTC. V gene TRBV14 combines with J gene TRBJ2-5; D call uncertain. The CDR3 sequence is 8 residues long. Germline values: CDR1 SGHDN, CDR2 FVKESK. Drawing the rest from reference TRBV14 and TRBJ2-5, the complete variable domain is EAGVTQFPSHSVIEKGQTVTLRCDPISGHDNLYWYRRVMGKEIKFLLHFVKESKQDESGMPNNRFLAERTGGTYSTLKVQPAELEDSGVYFCASSHIHFGPGTRLLVL.

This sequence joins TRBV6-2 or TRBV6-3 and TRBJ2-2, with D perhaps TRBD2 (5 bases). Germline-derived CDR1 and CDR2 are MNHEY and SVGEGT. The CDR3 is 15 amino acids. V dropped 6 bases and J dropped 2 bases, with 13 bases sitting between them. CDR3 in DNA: TGTGCCAGCAGCCGCCATGGGAGAAACACCGGGGAGCTGTTTTTT. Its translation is CASSRHGRNTGELFF.

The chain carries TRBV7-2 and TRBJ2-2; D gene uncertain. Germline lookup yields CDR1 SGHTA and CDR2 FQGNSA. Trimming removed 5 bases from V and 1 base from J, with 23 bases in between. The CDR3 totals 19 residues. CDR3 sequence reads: CASSLRWFGRSGNTGELFF. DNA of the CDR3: TGTGCCAGCAGCCTACGGTGGTTCGGGCGAAGTGGGAACACCGGGGAGCTGTTTTTT.

CDR3 sequence: CASSLRTGRNQPQHF. The CDR3 bases are TGTGCCAGCAGCCTTCGGACAGGGCGCAATCAGCCCCAGCATTTT. This chain links TRBV7-6 with TRBJ1-5; 8 nucleotides match TRBD1. Germline CDR1 is SGHVS and CDR2 is FNYEAQ. The CDR3 has 15 amino acids. The trim removed 5 bases at V and 2 bases at J, leaving 5 bases unmatched. Supplemented by reference TRBV7-6 and TRBJ1-5, the full variable domain reads GAGVSQSPRYKVTKRGQDVALRCDPISGHVSLYWYRQALGQGPEFLTYFNYEAQQDKSGLPNDRFSAERPEGSISTLTIQRTEQRDSAMYRCASSLRTGRNQPQHFGDGTRLSIL.

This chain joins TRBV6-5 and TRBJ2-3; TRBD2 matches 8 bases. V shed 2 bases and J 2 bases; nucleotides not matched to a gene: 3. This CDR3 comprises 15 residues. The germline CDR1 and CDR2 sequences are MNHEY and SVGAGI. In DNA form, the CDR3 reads TGTGCCAGCAGTTACGGCGGGGGGTTCACAGATACGCAGTATTTT. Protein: CASSYGGGFTDTQYF.